These 14 T cell receptor beta chains came from one sample sequenced in a study of blood T cell repertoires in COVID-19. This table comes from immunoSEQ multiplex PCR, and its TCRdb copy is limited to in-frame clones, with some not included. Seen here are under 200,000 clones, 70% to 85% observed once, and the top ten hold 15% to 20%. Sequencing was performed on PBMCs or T cells enriched from blood (not recorded which). These receptor sequences come from a woman aged 70-85 years in a cohort exposed to, infected with or recovered from COVID-19 (not recorded which).

The chain has TRBV5-4 and TRBJ1-2, with a possible D match to TRBD1 (5 bases). The V end was cut by 0 bases, the J end by 0 bases, with 12 bases between. The CDR3 sequence is 16 residues long. Germline V lookup: CDR1 SGHNT, CDR2 YYREEE (reference sequence). CDR3 region: CASSLGGTASNYGYTF. CDR3 sequence (DNA): TGTGCCAGCAGCTTGGGCGGGACCGCATCTAACTATGGCTACACCTTC.

This rearrangement joins TRBV29-1 to TRBJ2-3, with TRBD2 matching over 11 bases. The CDR3 is made up of 14 amino acids. V was clipped by 6 bases and J by 2 bases; unmatched bases: 4. Germline V gene lookup returns CDR1 SQVTM and CDR2 ANQGSEA. DNA of the CDR3: TGCAGCGTGGCGACTAGCGGGGCCACAGATACGCAGTATTTT. It specifies CSVATSGATDTQYF.

This chain connects TRBV28 to TRBJ1-1; no definite D call. CDR3 length: 13 residues. Per germline, CDR1 MDHEN and CDR2 SYDVKM. Trimming stripped 0 bases from V and 5 bases from J, with 7 bases between. In DNA, the CDR3 is TGTGCCAGCAGTTTATGGGGCCGGACTGAAGCTTTCTTT. It is translated as CASSLWGRTEAFF.

Written as DNA, the CDR3 is TGCGCCAGCAGCCCGGGACAGGGTTACGAAAAACTGTTTTTT. The encoded protein is CASSPGQGYEKLFF. The J gene is TRBJ1-4, the V gene TRBV5-1; the match to TRBD1 covers 9 bases. The CDR3 contains 14 residues. Germline values: CDR1 SGHRS, CDR2 YFSETQ. Trimming cost V 4 bases and J 8 bases; bases outside gene matches: 6.

The chain uses TRBV5-6 and TRBJ1-5; TRBD1 might be the D (6 bases). Trimming shortened V by 4 bases and J by 2 bases, and 10 bases separated the two germline ends. The CDR3 is made up of 14 amino acids. Germline values: CDR1 SGHDT, CDR2 YYEEEE. The CDR3 loop is CASSRTVGNQPQHF. CDR3 DNA: TGTGCCAGCAGCCGGACAGTGGGCAATCAGCCCCAGCATTTT.

J is TRBJ1-1 and V is TRBV7-2, with D perhaps TRBD1 (5 bases). Trimming left V 7 bases short and J 1 base short, with 13 bases between. Per the germline V gene, CDR1 is SGHTA and CDR2 is FQGNSA. The CDR3 is 14 residues long. The CDR3 nucleotides read TGTGCCAGCACCCGCGGGGGGTGGAACACTGAAGCTTTCTTT. Amino acids: CASTRGGWNTEAFF.

This clone was seen ten or more times. This sequence joins TRBV6-1 and TRBJ2-1; a possible D gene is TRBD2 (5 bases). V was pared by 1 base and J by 7 bases, with 14 bases between. This CDR3 has 15 amino acids. CDR1 is MNHNS, CDR2 SASEGT, per germline. The CDR3 bases are TGTGCCAGCAGTGAAGAGGACTCGGGTTGGAATGAGCAGTTCTTC. The encoded protein is CASSEEDSGWNEQFF.

This clone has a handful of counts. The chain recombines TRBV11-2 with TRBJ1-1; D is perhaps TRBD1 (6 bases). The V gene's germline CDR1 is SGHAT and CDR2 FQNNGV. This CDR3 has 17 amino acids. V lost 3 bases to trimming and J lost 4 bases, with 21 bases between them. CDR3 protein: CASSFWLSRGGSTEAFF. In nucleotides, the CDR3 is TGTGCCAGCAGCTTTTGGTTGAGTCGAGGGGGTAGCACTGAAGCTTTCTTT.

V is TRBV27 and J is TRBJ2-1; D perhaps matches TRBD2 (6 bases). This CDR3 region has 18 residues. Germline V gives CDR1 MNHEY, CDR2 SMNVEV (reference sequence). Trimming left V 6 bases short and J 2 bases short, with 23 bases between. The CDR3 loop reads CASRGRNWGLGAYNEQFF. CDR3 DNA sequence: TGTGCCAGCAGGGGGAGGAATTGGGGCCTTGGGGCCTACAATGAGCAGTTCTTC.

This clone was picked up a small number of times. J is TRBJ1-1 and V is TRBV7-2; 7 positions agree with TRBD1. Germline trimming cut 5 bases from V and 4 bases from J; bases unmatched to any gene: 7. Germline CDR1 is SGHTA and CDR2 is FQGNSA. CDR3 length: 14 amino acids. DNA for the CDR3: TGTGCCAGCAGCCCTTCACAGGGGAGCACTGAAGCTTTCTTT. It yields the protein CASSPSQGSTEAFF.

The chain carries TRBV4-1 and TRBJ1-5; no firm D call. From germline, CDR1 is MGHRA and CDR2 YSYEKL. Trimming cost V 4 bases and J 3 bases, with 13 bases left between them. The CDR3 has 15 residues. The chain's CDR3 is CASSPYTYDNQPQHF. The CDR3, as DNA: TGCGCCAGCAGCCCTTACACATATGACAATCAGCCCCAGCATTTT.

This clone was seen just once. The chain links TRBV7-8 to TRBJ2-1, with D maybe TRBD2 (5 bases). The CDR3 contains 14 residues. Trimming cost V 5 bases and J 3 bases, with 11 bases left between them. The germline gives CDR1 SGHVS, CDR2 FQNEAQ. CDR3 in amino acids: CASSRGLIYNEQFF. CDR3 DNA sequence: TGTGCCAGCAGCCGCGGACTTATCTACAATGAGCAGTTCTTC.

This clone was counted between two and nine times. The chain uses TRBV21-1 and TRBJ2-7; the table names TRBD2, a call not compared with the DNA. TRBV21-1 is annotated as a pseudogene. The CDR3 runs 15 residues. CDR3 protein: CASSKDGGSSYEQYF. CDR3 coding DNA: TGTGCCAGCAGCAAAGATGGCGGGAGCTCCTACGAGCAGTACTTC.

The V and J genes are TRBV12-3 or TRBV12-4 and TRBJ1-6, with D possibly TRBD1 on 6 matching bases. Trimming removed 6 bases from V and 14 bases from J, with 17 bases in between. This CDR3 contains 13 residues. The CDR3 sequence: CASSPTTGKSLHF. The CDR3 DNA follows: TGTGCCAGCAGCCCGACGACAGGAAAGTCCCTCCACTTT.